The clone carrying this TCR beta chain turned up a few times. Antigen: not known. It was with a sample-barcoded 5' primer and a J-beta primer mix that a second PCR of roughly 7 to 11 cycles was run. A single record per CDR3 protein comes from TCRdb applying MiXCR to the 5' RACE reads. The profile shows hundreds of thousands of distinct CDR3 sequences, around half of them singletons. These data come from a study of blood T cells in healthy people across ages. Study findings and constraints: Measured against age, TCR beta diversity per million T cells decreased in a roughly linear manner. Strong correlation linked observed beta diversity and percent naive T cells. Higher diversity and more naive CD4+ cells were features of long-lived donors, compared to aged donors.

Sequenced: blood. The TCR originated in a woman aged 60-70 years in good health.

CDR3 in amino acids: CASSNQREVGRLGTDTQYF. CDR3 nucleotides: TGTGCCAGCAGTAACCAGCGGGAGGTGGGACGTTTAGGGACAGATACGCAGTATTTT. This chain joins TRBV6-2 or TRBV6-3 and TRBJ2-3; 9 nucleotides align to TRBD2. This CDR3 is 19 amino acids long. The V segment lost 5 bases and the J segment 3 bases; nucleotides outside the gene matches: 18. Germline V lookup: CDR1 MNHEY, CDR2 SVGEGT.